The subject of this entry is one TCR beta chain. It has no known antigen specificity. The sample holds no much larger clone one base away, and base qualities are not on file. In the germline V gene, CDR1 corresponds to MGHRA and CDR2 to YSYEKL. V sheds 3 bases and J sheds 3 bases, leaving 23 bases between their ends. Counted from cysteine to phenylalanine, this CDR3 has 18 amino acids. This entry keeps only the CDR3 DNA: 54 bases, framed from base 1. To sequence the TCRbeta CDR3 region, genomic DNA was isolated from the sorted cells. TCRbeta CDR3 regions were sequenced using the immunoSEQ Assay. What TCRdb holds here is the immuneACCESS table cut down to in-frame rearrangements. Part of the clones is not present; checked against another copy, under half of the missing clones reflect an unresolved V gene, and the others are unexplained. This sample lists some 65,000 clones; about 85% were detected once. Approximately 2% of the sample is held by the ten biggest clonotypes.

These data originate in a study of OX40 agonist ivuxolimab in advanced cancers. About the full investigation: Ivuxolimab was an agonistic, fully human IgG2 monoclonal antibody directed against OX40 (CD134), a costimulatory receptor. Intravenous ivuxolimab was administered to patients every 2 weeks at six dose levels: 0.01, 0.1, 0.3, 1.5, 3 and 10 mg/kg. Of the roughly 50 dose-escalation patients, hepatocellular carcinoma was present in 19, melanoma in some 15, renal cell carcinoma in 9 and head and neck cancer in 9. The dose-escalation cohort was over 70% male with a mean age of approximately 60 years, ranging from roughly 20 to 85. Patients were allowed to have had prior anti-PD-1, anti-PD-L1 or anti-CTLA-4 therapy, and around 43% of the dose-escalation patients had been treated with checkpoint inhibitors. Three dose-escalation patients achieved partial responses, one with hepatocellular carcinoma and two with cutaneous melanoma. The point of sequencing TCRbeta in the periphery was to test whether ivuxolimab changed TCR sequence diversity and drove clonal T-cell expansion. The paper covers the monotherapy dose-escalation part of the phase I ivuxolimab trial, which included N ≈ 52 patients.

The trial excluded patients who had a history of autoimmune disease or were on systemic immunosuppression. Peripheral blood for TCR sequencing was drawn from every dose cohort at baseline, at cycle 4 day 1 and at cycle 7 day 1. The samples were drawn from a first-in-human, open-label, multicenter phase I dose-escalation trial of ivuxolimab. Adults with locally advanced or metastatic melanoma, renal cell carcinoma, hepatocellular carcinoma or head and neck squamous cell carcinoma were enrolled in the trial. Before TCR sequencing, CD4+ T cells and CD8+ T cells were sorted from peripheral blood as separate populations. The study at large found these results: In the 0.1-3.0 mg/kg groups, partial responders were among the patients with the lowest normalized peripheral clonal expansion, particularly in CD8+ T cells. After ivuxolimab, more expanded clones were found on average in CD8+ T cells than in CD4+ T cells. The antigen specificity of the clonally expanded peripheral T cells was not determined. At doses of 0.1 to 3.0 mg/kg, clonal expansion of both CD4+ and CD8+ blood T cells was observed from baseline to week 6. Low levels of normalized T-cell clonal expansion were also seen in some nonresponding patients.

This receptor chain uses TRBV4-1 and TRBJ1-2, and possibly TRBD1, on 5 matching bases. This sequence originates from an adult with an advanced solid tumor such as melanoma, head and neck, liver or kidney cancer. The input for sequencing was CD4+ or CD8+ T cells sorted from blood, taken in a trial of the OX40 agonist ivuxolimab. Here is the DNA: TGCGCCAGCAGCCAGCAAAGCCGTGGGGGGATCGGGGACTATGGCTACACCTTC. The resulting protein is CASSQQSRGGIGDYGYTF.